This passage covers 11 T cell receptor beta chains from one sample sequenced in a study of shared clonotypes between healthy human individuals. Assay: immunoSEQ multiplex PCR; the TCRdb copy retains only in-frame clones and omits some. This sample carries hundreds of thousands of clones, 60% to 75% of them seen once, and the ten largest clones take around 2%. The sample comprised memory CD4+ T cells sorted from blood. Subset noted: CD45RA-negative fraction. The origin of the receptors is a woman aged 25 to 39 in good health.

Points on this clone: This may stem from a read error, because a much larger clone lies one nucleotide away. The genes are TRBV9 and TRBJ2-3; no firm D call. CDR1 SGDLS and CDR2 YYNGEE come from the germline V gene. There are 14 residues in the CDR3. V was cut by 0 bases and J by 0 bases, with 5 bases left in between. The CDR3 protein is CASSVAESTDTQYF. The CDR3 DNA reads TGTGCCAGCAGCGTAGCGGAAAGCACAGATACGCAGTATTTT.

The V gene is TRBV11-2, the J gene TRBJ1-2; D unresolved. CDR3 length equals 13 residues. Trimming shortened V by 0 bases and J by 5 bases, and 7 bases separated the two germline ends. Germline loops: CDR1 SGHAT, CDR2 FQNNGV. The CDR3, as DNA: TGTGCCAGCAGCTTAGATCTCAAGTATGGCTACACCTTC. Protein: CASSLDLKYGYTF.

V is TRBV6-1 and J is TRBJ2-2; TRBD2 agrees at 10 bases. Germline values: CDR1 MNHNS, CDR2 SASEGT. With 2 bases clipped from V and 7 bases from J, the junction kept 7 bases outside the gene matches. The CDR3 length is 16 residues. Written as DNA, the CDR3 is TGTGCCAGCAGTGAATTTGCTAGCGGGAGCCTCGGGGAGCTGTTTTTT. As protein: CASSEFASGSLGELFF.

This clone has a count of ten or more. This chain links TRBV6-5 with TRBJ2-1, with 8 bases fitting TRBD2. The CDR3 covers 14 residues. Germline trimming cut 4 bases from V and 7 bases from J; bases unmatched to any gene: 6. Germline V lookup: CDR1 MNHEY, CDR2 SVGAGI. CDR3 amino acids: CASSLMVAGNEQFF. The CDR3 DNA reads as TGTGCCAGCAGTTTAATGGTAGCGGGAAATGAGCAGTTCTTC.

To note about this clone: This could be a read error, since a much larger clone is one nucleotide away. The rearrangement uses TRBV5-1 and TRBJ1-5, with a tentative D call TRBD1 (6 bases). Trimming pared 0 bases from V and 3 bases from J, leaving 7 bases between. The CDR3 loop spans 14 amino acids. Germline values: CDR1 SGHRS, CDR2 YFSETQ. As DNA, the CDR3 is TGCGCCAGCAGCTTGGGGGACAACAATCAGCCCCAGCATTTT. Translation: CASSLGDNNQPQHF.

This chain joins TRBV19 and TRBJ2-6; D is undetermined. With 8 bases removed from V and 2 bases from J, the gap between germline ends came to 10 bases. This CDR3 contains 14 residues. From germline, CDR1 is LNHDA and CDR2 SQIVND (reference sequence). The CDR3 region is CASVTRAGANVLTF. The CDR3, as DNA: TGTGCCAGTGTAACAAGGGCTGGGGCCAACGTCCTGACTTTC.

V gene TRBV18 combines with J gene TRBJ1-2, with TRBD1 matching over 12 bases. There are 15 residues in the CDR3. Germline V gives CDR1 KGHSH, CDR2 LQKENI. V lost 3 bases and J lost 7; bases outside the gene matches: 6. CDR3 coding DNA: TGTGCCAGCTCACCGCCGGGACAGGGGGCGATTGGCTACACCTTC. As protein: CASSPPGQGAIGYTF.

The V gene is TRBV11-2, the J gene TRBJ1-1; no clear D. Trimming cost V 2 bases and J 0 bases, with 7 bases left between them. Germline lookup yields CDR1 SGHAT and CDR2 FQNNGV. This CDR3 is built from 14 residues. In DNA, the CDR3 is TGTGCCAGCAGCTTATATTACTTGAACACTGAAGCTTTCTTT. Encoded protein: CASSLYYLNTEAFF. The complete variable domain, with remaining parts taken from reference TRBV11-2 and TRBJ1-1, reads EAGVAQSPRYKIIEKRQSVAFWCNPISGHATLYWYQQILGQGPKLLIQFQNNGVVDDSQLPKDRFSAERLKGVDSTLKIQPAKLEDSAVYLCASSLYYLNTEAFFGQGTRLTVV.

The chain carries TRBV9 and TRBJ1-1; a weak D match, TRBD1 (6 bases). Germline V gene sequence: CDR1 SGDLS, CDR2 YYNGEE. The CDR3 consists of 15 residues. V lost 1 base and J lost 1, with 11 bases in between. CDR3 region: CASSVIGRGNTEAFF. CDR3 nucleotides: TGTGCCAGCAGCGTAATTGGCAGGGGGAACACTGAAGCTTTCTTT.

CDR3 in amino acids: CASIPSRRSGLYEQYF. The DNA of the CDR3 is TGTGCCAGTATCCCTTCCCGGCGGTCTGGCCTCTACGAGCAGTACTTC. This sequence joins TRBV19 and TRBJ2-7; D unresolved. There are 16 residues in the CDR3. The ends were cut back, 7 bases at V and 3 bases at J, with 22 bases in the middle. The germline V gene encodes CDR1 LNHDA and CDR2 SQIVND (reference sequence).

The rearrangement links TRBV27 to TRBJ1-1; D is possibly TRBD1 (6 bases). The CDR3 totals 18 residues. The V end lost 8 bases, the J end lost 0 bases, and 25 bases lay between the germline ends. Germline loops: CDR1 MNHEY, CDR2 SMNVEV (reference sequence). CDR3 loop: CASRPFGGALAMNTEAFF. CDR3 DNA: TGTGCCAGCCGTCCGTTCGGGGGGGCATTGGCCATGAACACTGAAGCTTTCTTT.